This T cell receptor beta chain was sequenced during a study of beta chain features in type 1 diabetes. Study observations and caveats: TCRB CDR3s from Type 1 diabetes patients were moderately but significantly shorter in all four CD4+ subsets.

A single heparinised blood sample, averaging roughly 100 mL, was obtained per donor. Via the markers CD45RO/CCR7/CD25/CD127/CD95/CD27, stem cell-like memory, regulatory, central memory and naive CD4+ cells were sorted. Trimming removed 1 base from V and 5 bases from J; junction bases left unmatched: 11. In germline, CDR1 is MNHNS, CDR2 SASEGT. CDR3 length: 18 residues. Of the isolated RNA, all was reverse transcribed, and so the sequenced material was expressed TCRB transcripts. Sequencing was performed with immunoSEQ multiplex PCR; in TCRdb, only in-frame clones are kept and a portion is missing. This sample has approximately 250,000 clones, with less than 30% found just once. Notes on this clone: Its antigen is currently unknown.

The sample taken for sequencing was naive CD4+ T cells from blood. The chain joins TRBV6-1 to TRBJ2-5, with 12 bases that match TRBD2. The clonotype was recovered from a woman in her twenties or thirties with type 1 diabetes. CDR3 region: CASSEGRASGRAWETQYF. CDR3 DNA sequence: TGTGCCAGCAGTGAAGGGAGGGCTAGCGGGAGGGCCTGGGAGACCCAGTACTTC.